This entry lists 6 T cell receptor beta chains sequenced from one sample in a study of shared clonotypes between healthy human individuals. Some clones are missing from TCRdb's copy, which holds only in-frame ones; the method was immunoSEQ multiplex PCR. The repertoire holds about 2 million clones, with 95% as singletons. The sequenced sample consisted of naive CD4+ T cells sorted from blood. Subset: CD45RA+ positively selected. The source is a man between 18 and 29 years old in good health.

The chain combines TRBV28 with TRBJ2-1; TRBD2 aligns across 8 bases. V lost 5 bases to trimming and J lost 6 bases; unmatched junction nucleotides: 9. CDR1 is MDHEN and CDR2 is SYDVKM in the germline V gene. The CDR3 contains 15 residues. CDR3 amino acids: CASSHRRGGINEQFF. The CDR3, as DNA: TGTGCCAGCAGTCACCGACGGGGGGGGATCAATGAGCAGTTCTTC.

Concerning this clone: The sample contains more than one DNA sequence encoding this CDR3. The chain joins TRBV5-1 to TRBJ2-3; D is unresolved. Trimming removed 2 bases at V and 6 bases at J, with 7 bases between. The CDR3 contains 12 residues. CDR1 SGHRS and CDR2 YFSETQ come from the germline V gene. This chain's CDR3 is CASSFSVDTQYF. The CDR3 DNA is TGCGCCAGCAGCTTTTCTGTGGATACGCAGTATTTT. Variable domain in full (rest from reference TRBV5-1 and TRBJ2-3): KAGVTQTPRYLIKTRGQQVTLSCSPISGHRSVSWYQQTPGQGLQFLFEYFSETQRNKGNFPGRFSGRQFSNSRSEMNVSTLELGDSALYLCASSFSVDTQYFGPGTRLTVL.

As concerns this clone: An end of the junction does not agree with germline; a read error may underlie this. The chain recombines TRBV6-1 with TRBJ1-2, with D unclear. Germline V lookup: CDR1 MNHNS, CDR2 SASEGT. This CDR3 contains 14 residues. The CDR3 region has the DNA TGTGCCGGCAGTTTTGGGAGTTTGGGCTATGGCTACACCTTC. Amino acid sequence: CAGSFGSLGYGYTF.

In the case of this clone: Other DNA sequences in this sample translate to the same CDR3. The chain couples TRBV6-1 to TRBJ1-5; D call uncertain. The V and J ends lost 2 bases and 0 bases respectively, with 5 bases between them. Per the germline V gene, CDR1 is MNHNS and CDR2 is SASEGT. The CDR3 extends over 14 amino acids. CDR3 amino acids: CASSEQDSNQPQHF. CDR3 DNA sequence: TGTGCCAGCAGTGAACAGGATAGCAATCAGCCCCAGCATTTT.

This clone came up once. This chain links TRBV21-1 with TRBJ2-5; the DNA was not compared with TRBD2, the D call given in the table. TRBV21-1 is a listed pseudogene. The CDR3 is 17 amino acids. CDR3 nucleotide sequence: TGTGCCAGCAGCAAAGCACCGACTAGCGGGGAGGAAGAGACCCAGTACTTC. It specifies CASSKAPTSGEEETQYF.

The CDR3 region is CASSLEVGAYNEQFF. CDR3 coding DNA: TGTGCCAGCAGCTTAGAGGTAGGAGCCTACAATGAGCAGTTCTTC. This sequence joins TRBV7-2 and TRBJ2-1; D is unclear. This CDR3 is 15 amino acids long. The germline gives CDR1 SGHTA, CDR2 FQGNSA. With 1 base removed from V and 2 bases from J, the gap between germline ends came to 9 bases.